These 17 T cell receptor beta chains originate from one sample sequenced in a study of blood T cell repertoires in COVID-19. Sequencing was performed with immunoSEQ multiplex PCR; in TCRdb, only in-frame clones are kept and a portion is missing. The data show some 130,000 clones, around 89% seen once. Material: peripheral blood. The source is a man aged 55 to 69 with COVID-19, enrolled during active disease.

J is TRBJ2-4 and V is TRBV7-9; no definite D call. The V gene lost 5 bases and the J gene lost 0 bases, with 11 bases spanning the gap. Germline V gives CDR1 SEHNR, CDR2 FQNEAQ (reference sequence). The CDR3 runs 15 residues. The CDR3 nucleotides are TGTGCCAGCAGCAACAGAGTCGTAGCCAAAAACATTCAGTACTTC. This codes for CASSNRVVAKNIQYF.

This clone has only one observation. The chain couples TRBV6-2 or TRBV6-3 to TRBJ1-1; 7 nucleotides align to TRBD1. The ends lost 4 bases at V and 0 bases at J; junction bases unmatched: 11. The CDR3 spans 17 residues. Germline CDR1 and CDR2: MNHEY and SVGEGT. The CDR3 DNA reads as TGTGCCAGCAGTTTTACCGGACAGGCGTTCATGAACACTGAAGCTTTCTTT. Its translation is CASSFTGQAFMNTEAFF.

Concerning this clone itself: Other nucleotide sequences from this sample produce the same CDR3. The genes are TRBV3-1 (or the pseudogene TRBV3-2) and TRBJ1-5; D may be TRBD1 (6 bases). Germline V gene data show CDR1 as LGHDT and CDR2 as YNNKEL (reference sequence). The V end lost 3 bases, the J end lost 2 bases, and 11 bases lay between the germline ends. CDR3 length: 15 amino acids. Here the CDR3 reads CASSQTQGGNQPQHF. The DNA for the CDR3 is TGTGCCAGCAGCCAGACACAGGGTGGCAATCAGCCCCAGCATTTT.

The chain recombines TRBV19 with TRBJ1-6; D remains unclear. V lost 1 base to trimming and J lost 8 bases, with 12 bases between them. CDR1 and CDR2 (germline): LNHDA, SQIVND (reference sequence). This CDR3 has 15 amino acids. CDR3 amino acids: CASSIGRLKDSPLHF. The DNA for the CDR3 is TGTGCCAGTAGTATAGGCAGGCTGAAGGATTCACCCCTCCACTTT.

This sequence joins TRBV19 and TRBJ2-3; the D gene is possibly TRBD1 (5 bases). The CDR3 consists of 13 residues. V lost 5 bases and J lost 6, with 12 bases in between. The germline CDR1 and CDR2 sequences are LNHDA and SQIVND (reference sequence). CDR3 bases: TGTGCCAGTAGTGCGCAGGGATGGGATACGCAGTATTTT. Protein: CASSAQGWDTQYF.

V is TRBV11-2 and J is TRBJ2-2; 7 bases agree with TRBD2. V trimming: 5 bases; J trimming: 4 bases; junction bases outside the gene matches: 10. The length of the CDR3 is 16 residues. The V gene's germline CDR1 is SGHAT and CDR2 FQNNGV. The CDR3 region has the DNA TGTGCCAGCAGCCGGGGGGTCCTCGCGGCCACCGGGGAGCTGTTTTTT. Translation: CASSRGVLAATGELFF. Based on the CDR3 plus reference TRBV11-2 and TRBJ2-2, the full variable domain is EAGVAQSPRYKIIEKRQSVAFWCNPISGHATLYWYQQILGQGPKLLIQFQNNGVVDDSQLPKDRFSAERLKGVDSTLKIQPAKLEDSAVYLCASSRGVLAATGELFFGEGSRLTVL.

This chain links TRBV6-2 or TRBV6-3 with TRBJ1-5; 8 bases agree with TRBD1. The V and J ends lost 5 bases and 0 bases, in that order; junction bases with no gene match: 18. Germline lookup yields CDR1 MNHEY and CDR2 SVGEGT. The CDR3 has 20 amino acids. The CDR3 coding sequence is TGTGCCAGCAGTCTATTCCCAGGGGGCTCTCCGCAGTATAGCAATCAGCCCCAGCATTTT. Translated: CASSLFPGGSPQYSNQPQHF.

This chain links TRBV12-3 or TRBV12-4 with TRBJ1-6; 7 bases align to TRBD1. The V and J ends lost 7 bases and 7 bases, in that order; junction bases with no gene match: 4. This CDR3 contains 13 residues. CDR3 region: CASTVRGNSPLHF. DNA of the CDR3: TGTGCCAGCACCGTCAGGGGGAATTCACCCCTCCACTTT.

The chain links TRBV7-9 to TRBJ2-7; D is perhaps TRBD2 (6 bases). This CDR3 is built from 14 residues. V lost 5 bases and J 2 bases, leaving 13 bases between the germline ends. The germline V gene has CDR1 SEHNR and CDR2 FQNEAQ (reference sequence). CDR3 DNA: TGTGCCAGCAGCCAGGGACTGCTAGCCTACGAGCAGTACTTC. This sequence encodes CASSQGLLAYEQYF.

The chain is built from TRBV5-1 and TRBJ1-2; D call uncertain. The germline V gene encodes CDR1 SGHRS and CDR2 YFSETQ. Trimming removed 0 bases at V and 2 bases at J, with 5 bases between. This CDR3 region has 13 residues. The CDR3 nucleotides are TGCGCCAGCAGCTTGGAACAGAACTATGGCTACACCTTC. The encoded protein is CASSLEQNYGYTF.

The chain is built from TRBV10-1 and TRBJ1-1; unclear D gene. With 3 bases removed from V and 7 bases from J, the gap between germline ends came to 9 bases. CDR1 and CDR2 (germline): WNHNN, SYGVQD (reference sequence). The CDR3 length is 12 residues. CDR3 sequence (DNA): TGCGCCAGCAGTGATCCGGGTCTTGAAGCTTTCTTT. Translated: CASSDPGLEAFF.

The chain employs TRBV2 and TRBJ1-2; D might be TRBD1 (6 bases). The CDR3 extends over 13 amino acids. V lost 7 bases and J 4 bases, leaving 13 bases between the germline ends. Looked up from germline, CDR1 is SNHLY and CDR2 is FYNNEI. The DNA for the CDR3 is TGTGCCAGCACTCAGCAGGGGAGCTATGGCTACACCTTC. This translates into CASTQQGSYGYTF.

The gene calls are TRBV6-5 and TRBJ1-2; 9 nucleotides line up with TRBD1. The germline V gene encodes CDR1 MNHEY and CDR2 SVGAGI. V was pared by 6 bases and J by 4 bases, with 9 bases of the junction left unmatched. This CDR3 region has 15 residues. The CDR3, as DNA: TGTGCCAGCAGGCCAGGGACAGGGTTTGTCTATGGCTACACCTTC. This gives the protein CASRPGTGFVYGYTF.

This rearrangement joins TRBV19 to TRBJ1-5, with 7 bases identical to TRBD1. The CDR3 is made up of 16 amino acids. The V and J ends lost 1 base and 3 bases, in that order; junction bases with no gene match: 6. CDR1 is LNHDA, CDR2 SQIVND, per germline (reference sequence). CDR3 residues: CASSIVTGTVNQPQHF. CDR3 DNA sequence: TGTGCCAGTAGTATAGTCACCGGGACAGTCAATCAGCCCCAGCATTTT.

The V gene is TRBV5-1, the J gene TRBJ1-1; the D gene is possibly TRBD1 (5 bases). CDR3 length equals 13 residues. Deletions cut 0 bases from V and 11 bases from J, with 14 bases between. The germline V gene encodes CDR1 SGHRS and CDR2 YFSETQ. CDR3 in amino acids: CASSLGDSGRAFF. For the CDR3, the DNA is TGCGCCAGCAGCTTGGGGGATTCAGGGAGGGCTTTCTTT.

The V and J genes are TRBV29-1 and TRBJ1-1; D is uncertain. Trimming took 5 bases from V and 0 from J, leaving 13 bases between them. This CDR3 contains 14 residues. CDR1 is SQVTM and CDR2 is ANQGSEA in the germline V gene. CDR3 residues: CSVRGITMNTEAFF. The CDR3 nucleotides read TGCAGCGTTCGAGGCATCACTATGAACACTGAAGCTTTCTTT.

This clone came up once. The rearrangement uses TRBV11-2 and TRBJ1-2, with 7 positions matching TRBD1. Germline V lookup: CDR1 SGHAT, CDR2 FQNNGV. The CDR3 totals 13 residues. After removal of 6 bases from V and 3 bases from J, the junction contained 4 bases not matched to a gene. CDR3 sequence (DNA): TGTGCCAGCAGTTCGGGACAGTACTATGGCTACACCTTC. Residues: CASSSGQYYGYTF. Drawing the rest from reference TRBV11-2 and TRBJ1-2, the complete variable domain is EAGVAQSPRYKIIEKRQSVAFWCNPISGHATLYWYQQILGQGPKLLIQFQNNGVVDDSQLPKDRFSAERLKGVDSTLKIQPAKLEDSAVYLCASSSGQYYGYTFGSGTRLTVV.